This T cell receptor beta chain is from a study of blood T cells in healthy people across ages. Together with a sample-barcoded 5' primer, a J-beta primer mix was included in a second PCR lasting about 6 to 11 cycles. A 12-random-nucleotide template-switch adaptor tagged each cDNA molecule. Each CDR3 protein gets one entry after TCRdb re-called the 5' RACE reads with MiXCR. The sample comprises around 800,000 distinct CDR3 sequences, about 45% of which are singletons, and less than 20% rests with the top ten. Remarks on this clonotype: The target antigen is unknown.

Notes on the study in general: A roughly linear age-dependent decrease characterized TCR beta diversity per million T cells. Shifts in expanded clonotypes may have been confounded by donor CMV status, which was unknown. It was held that diversity estimates obtained from one million T cells represented underestimates.

This CDR3 region has 13 residues. Between the trimmed V and J ends, which lost 8 bases and 5 bases, there was a span of 10 bases. This clonotype originated in a man at least 80 years old in good health. The J gene is TRBJ1-6, the V gene TRBV12-3 or TRBV12-4; D not certain. Sequenced: blood. CDR3 residues: CASRTVNNSPLHF. In DNA, the CDR3 is TGTGCCAGCCGGACCGTCAATAATTCACCCCTCCACTTT.